A single sample gave rise to the 23 T cell receptor beta chains below, sequenced in a study of blood T cell repertoires in COVID-19. Only in-frame clones appear in the TCRdb table, and some are missing; sequencing was by immunoSEQ multiplex PCR. The table includes approximately 470,000 clones, 87% detected once. Sequencing was done on a sample of PBMCs or T cells enriched from blood (not recorded which). Receptor source: a young woman who had recovered from COVID-19.

This clone appeared a few times. J is TRBJ1-1 and V is TRBV4-1; 7 nucleotides align to TRBD1. The trim removed 6 bases at V and 5 bases at J, leaving 15 bases unmatched. The CDR3 is 16 amino acids. From germline, CDR1 is MGHRA and CDR2 YSYEKL. Written as DNA, the CDR3 is TGCGCCAGCAGTCCACAACAGGGGATTTATGTTACTGAAGCTTTCTTT. Encoded protein: CASSPQQGIYVTEAFF.

The chain employs TRBV9 and TRBJ2-3; 10 nucleotides line up with TRBD1. The CDR3 length is 15 residues. Germline V lookup: CDR1 SGDLS, CDR2 YYNGEE. V lost 4 bases and J lost 5; bases outside the gene matches: 7. The CDR3 sequence is CASSTTGQGLDTQYF. CDR3 bases: TGTGCCAGCAGCACCACGGGACAGGGGTTAGATACGCAGTATTTT.

The chain joins TRBV19 to TRBJ1-4, with D perhaps TRBD1 (5 bases). This CDR3 is 16 amino acids long. The germline V gene has CDR1 LNHDA and CDR2 SQIVND (reference sequence). Trimming removed 4 bases at V and 4 bases at J, with 16 bases between. The CDR3 region has the DNA TGTGCCAGTAGTAGGAAGGTTGGGGCGCTTAATGAAAAACTGTTTTTT. Amino acid sequence: CASSRKVGALNEKLFF.

Only one count was recorded for this clone. The rearrangement uses TRBV9 and TRBJ1-5; TRBD1 agrees at 7 bases. Germline V CDR1 and CDR2: SGDLS, YYNGEE. CDR3 length: 14 amino acids. Trimming at V came to 3 bases and at J to 2 bases, leaving 2 bases not matched to a gene. This CDR3 is CASSAGTGNQPQHF. The DNA of the CDR3 is TGTGCCAGCAGCGCGGGGACAGGCAATCAGCCCCAGCATTTT.

The chain has TRBV7-2 and TRBJ1-3, with unresolved D. CDR3 length equals 15 residues. Deletions cut 3 bases from V and 0 bases from J, with 9 bases between. The germline V gene encodes CDR1 SGHTA and CDR2 FQGNSA. The CDR3 nucleotides are TGTGCCAGCAGCTTTGACATGGCCTCTGGAAACACCATATATTTT. Translated: CASSFDMASGNTIYF.

V usage is TRBV10-3 and J usage is TRBJ1-4; no clear D. CDR3 length: 14 amino acids. Trimming removed 1 base from V and 5 bases from J, with 8 bases in between. Germline V lookup: CDR1 ENHRY, CDR2 SYGVKD. CDR3 loop: CAISELAGNEKLFF. CDR3 coding DNA: TGTGCCATCAGTGAGTTGGCGGGGAATGAAAAACTGTTTTTT.

This chain uses TRBV6-4 with TRBJ2-1; TRBD2 aligns across 12 bases. The CDR3 consists of 18 residues. V shed 3 bases and J 0 bases; nucleotides not matched to a gene: 6. Germline-derived CDR1 and CDR2 are MRHNA and SNTAGT. The CDR3 DNA follows: TGTGCCAGCAGTGAAAGGCTAGCGGGGGGGAGCTCCTACAATGAGCAGTTCTTC. Protein product: CASSERLAGGSSYNEQFF.

The sample holds a few counts of this clone. The chain combines TRBV6-1 with TRBJ1-1; a possible D gene is TRBD1 (5 bases). CDR1 is MNHNS, CDR2 SASEGT, per germline. V was pared by 3 bases and J by 8 bases, with 16 bases between. The CDR3 is made up of 14 amino acids. The CDR3 spells CASSEYRGGTEAFF. DNA of the CDR3: TGTGCCAGCAGTGAGTACCGGGGAGGGACGGAAGCTTTCTTT.

The chain links TRBV19 to TRBJ2-5, with TRBD1 matching 7 bases. Germline V CDR1 and CDR2: LNHDA, SQIVND (reference sequence). The CDR3 loop spans 14 amino acids. Trimming took 3 bases from V and 1 from J; bases not matched to a gene: 2. The CDR3 nucleotides read TGTGCCAGTAGTATCAGGGACAGCCAAGAGACCCAGTACTTC. This sequence encodes CASSIRDSQETQYF.

The chain carries TRBV7-9 and TRBJ2-1; 10 nucleotides line up with TRBD2. V was clipped by 8 bases and J by 3 bases; unmatched bases: 7. Germline V CDR1 and CDR2: SEHNR, FQNEAQ (reference sequence). The CDR3 length is 15 residues. The CDR3 nucleotides are TGTGCCAGCGGGAGATCTAGCGGGGGCTACAATGAGCAGTTCTTC. It specifies CASGRSSGGYNEQFF.

This clone was counted a few times. The chain couples TRBV19 to TRBJ2-2; the match to TRBD1 covers 10 bases. The CDR3 has 16 amino acids. Per the germline V gene, CDR1 is LNHDA and CDR2 is SQIVND (reference sequence). The V segment lost 6 bases and the J segment 5 bases; nucleotides outside the gene matches: 9. This chain's CDR3 is CASSPRDRGETGELFF. CDR3 in DNA: TGTGCCAGTAGCCCCCGGGACAGGGGAGAGACCGGGGAGCTGTTTTTT.

This rearrangement joins TRBV7-9 to TRBJ2-1, with 10 bases identical to TRBD1. The CDR3 covers 14 residues. CDR1 is SEHNR and CDR2 is FQNEAQ in the germline V gene (reference sequence). The ends lost 4 bases at V and 9 bases at J; junction bases unmatched: 6. CDR3 loop: CASSWGTGEGEQFF. CDR3 nucleotide sequence: TGTGCCAGCAGCTGGGGGACAGGGGAAGGTGAGCAGTTCTTC.

The chain has TRBV6-1 and TRBJ2-4; TRBD1 matches 7 bases. Looked up from germline, CDR1 is MNHNS and CDR2 is SASEGT. Trimming cost V 1 base and J 0 bases; bases outside gene matches: 15. CDR3 length equals 20 residues. CDR3 sequence: CASSEGRQGGILLAKNIQYF. CDR3 DNA: TGTGCCAGCAGTGAAGGTCGACAGGGTGGTATACTCCTAGCCAAAAACATTCAGTACTTC.

V gene TRBV18 combines with J gene TRBJ1-5; D might be TRBD1 (5 bases). V lost 6 bases to trimming and J lost 7 bases, with 16 bases between them. CDR1 is KGHSH, CDR2 LQKENI, per germline. The CDR3 is 14 residues long. CDR3 residues: CASSPGSGGQPQHF. The CDR3 nucleotides are TGTGCCAGCTCCCCGGGTAGCGGGGGGCAGCCCCAGCATTTT.

The chain has TRBV7-9 and TRBJ1-2; TRBD1 matches at 10 bases. The J segment lost 1 base and the V segment lost 4 bases, leaving 12 bases of the junction unmatched. This CDR3 is 18 amino acids long. The germline V gene has CDR1 SEHNR and CDR2 FQNEAQ (reference sequence). CDR3 nucleotides: TGTGCCAGCAGCTATCCCCGGGACAGGGGCGAGCTTAACTATGGCTACACCTTC. Encoded protein: CASSYPRDRGELNYGYTF.

This clone has more than one count but fewer than ten. The CDR3 here is CASSFGPGGEAFF. CDR3 nucleotides: TGTGCCAGCAGCTTCGGACCGGGGGGTGAAGCTTTCTTT. The chain combines TRBV5-5 with TRBJ1-1, with a tentative D call TRBD1 (5 bases). With 2 bases removed from V and 7 bases from J, the gap between germline ends came to 12 bases. There are 13 residues in the CDR3. CDR1 is SGHKS, CDR2 YYEKEE, per germline (reference sequence).

The chain couples TRBV6-5 to TRBJ1-4; no clear D. This CDR3 contains 15 residues. The ends were cut back, 8 bases at V and 0 bases at J, with 13 bases in the middle. CDR1 and CDR2 (germline): MNHEY, SVGAGI. The CDR3 DNA reads as TGTGCCAGCCGCACGTATACGGCAACTAATGAAAAACTGTTTTTT. This gives the protein CASRTYTATNEKLFF.

The chain carries TRBV3-1 (or the pseudogene TRBV3-2) and TRBJ1-2, with a tentative D call TRBD1 (6 bases). The CDR3 consists of 17 residues. Trimming removed 0 bases from V and 8 bases from J, with 22 bases in between. Per germline, CDR1 LGHDT and CDR2 YNNKEL (reference sequence). CDR3 in amino acids: CASSQDHLRKGVWGYTF. DNA of the CDR3: TGTGCCAGCAGCCAAGATCACCTGCGAAAGGGGGTTTGGGGCTACACCTTC.

This clone was seen only a few times. V is TRBV27 and J is TRBJ1-6; D remains unclear. Trimming stripped 2 bases from V and 10 bases from J, with 15 bases between. Germline V lookup: CDR1 MNHEY, CDR2 SMNVEV (reference sequence). This CDR3 spans 15 amino acids. The DNA of the CDR3 is TGTGCCAGCAGTTTAAAGTCGGTCCTTTGGTCACCCCTCCACTTT. The encoded protein is CASSLKSVLWSPLHF.

This clone was found once. This rearrangement joins TRBV5-1 to TRBJ2-5, with TRBD1 as a possible D gene (6 bases). Germline V gives CDR1 SGHRS, CDR2 YFSETQ. The V and J ends lost 4 bases and 4 bases respectively, with 17 bases between them. The CDR3 extends over 15 amino acids. In DNA form, the CDR3 reads TGCGCCAGCAGCCAACAGGGTGGAGTCGTAGAGACCCAGTACTTC. Protein product: CASSQQGGVVETQYF.

This sequence joins TRBV24-1 and TRBJ1-2; unclear D gene. V lost 1 base, J lost 4 bases, and 9 bases lay in between. The CDR3 has 14 amino acids. Looked up from germline, CDR1 is KGHDR and CDR2 is SFDVKD. The CDR3 protein is CATSDFTKSYGYTF. DNA of the CDR3: TGTGCCACCAGTGATTTCACGAAGAGCTATGGCTACACCTTC.

The rearrangement uses TRBV2 and TRBJ2-1, with D tentatively TRBD2 (7 bases). Germline values: CDR1 SNHLY, CDR2 FYNNEI. The CDR3 sequence is 11 residues long. V was shortened by 5 bases and J by 11 bases, with 10 bases between the two germline ends. The CDR3 loop is CASSLGGQQFF. The CDR3 DNA follows: TGTGCCAGCAGTTTGGGGGGGCAGCAGTTCTTC.

This rearrangement joins TRBV13 to TRBJ1-2; D ambiguous. V lost 4 bases, J lost 3 bases, and 27 bases lay in between. The CDR3 contains 19 residues. The germline gives CDR1 PRHDT, CDR2 FYEKMQ (reference sequence). The CDR3 bases are TGTGCCAGCAGCTCCACGGTTCCCGGGGATCTATGGGGTGACTATGGCTACACCTTC. Amino acid sequence: CASSSTVPGDLWGDYGYTF.